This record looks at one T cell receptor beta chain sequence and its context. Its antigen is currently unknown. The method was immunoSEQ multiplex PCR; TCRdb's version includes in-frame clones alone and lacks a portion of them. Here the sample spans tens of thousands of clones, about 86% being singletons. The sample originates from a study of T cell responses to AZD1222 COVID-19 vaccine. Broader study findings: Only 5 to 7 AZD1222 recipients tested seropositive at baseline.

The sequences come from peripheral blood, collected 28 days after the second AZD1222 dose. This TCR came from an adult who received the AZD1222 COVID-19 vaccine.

Here the CDR3 reads CASSIGRGQGANVLTF. In nucleotides, the CDR3 is TGTGCCAGTAGTATAGGGCGGGGGCAAGGGGCCAACGTCCTGACTTTC. V usage is TRBV19 and J usage is TRBJ2-6; possible D gene TRBD2, 7 bases. Germline V gives CDR1 LNHDA, CDR2 SQIVND (reference sequence). The ends were cut back, 1 base at V and 4 bases at J, with 11 bases in the middle. This CDR3 region has 16 residues.